The TCR beta chain described here comes from a study of cytomegalovirus exposure and HLA in healthy donors (dated by TCRdb to about 2017). General notes on the study: According to an earlier analysis of a few hundred of the donors, some 180 million T cells yielded some 120 million unique TCR beta sequences and about 300 Gb of sequence data. An early release covering around 630 HLA-typed donors comprised roughly 300 gigabases of sequencing data and tens of millions of unique TCR sequences. Donor age, sex, ethnicity and CMV serostatus were collected together with the repertoire data. Several DR-DQ haplotypes were handled as single units for association and clustering because linkage in the cohort was strong. Rather than drawing on any new phenotypic data, the later analysis identified candidate immune exposures from TCR beta sequences and the way those sequences occurred across donors. Typing coverage differed by locus: A, B, C, DRB1 and DQB1 were typed in about 629-640 donors, DQA1 in roughly 500, DPA1 in some 570, and DPB1 in around 440. To decide whether each TCR beta V gene segment behaved as functional or pseudogenic, an earlier analysis of some 600 of the donors relied on high-throughput TCR beta sequencing. Across some 400 genotyped donors of the cohort, an average of about 240,000 unique TCR beta nucleotide sequences per donor were sequenced, and roughly 20% of those sequences were non-productive. The genetic ancestry cluster associated with self-reported Caucasian donors included about 81% of the roughly 400 genotyped donors. The study used immunosequencing to profile the T cell repertoires of some 600 subjects and linked those repertoires to cytomegalovirus serostatus. The study combined high-throughput TCR immunosequencing, statistical association of individual TCRs with disease status, and machine learning to predict cytomegalovirus infection status. In addition to the first cohort of 666 subjects, a separate validation cohort of approximately 110 different subjects was used. HLA typing included class I and class II loci at four-digit resolution. A later genetic analysis used genome-wide SNP genotypes for about 65% of the roughly 670 donors, treating that subset as a discovery cohort. Every discovery cohort repertoire had been produced on one sequencing platform. A later analysis re-examined previously published TCR beta repertoires from just over 650 donors and added high-resolution HLA genotyping to investigate patterns of TCR occurrence. The study was designed to test whether signatures of past pathogen exposure could be identified by cataloging public T cell receptors.

Library method: the immunoSEQ multiplex PCR assay. A mixture of 60 forward primers for TCR Vbeta segments and 13 reverse primers for TCR Jbeta segments was used in the multiplex PCR. The CDR3 region of rearranged TCR beta genes was amplified from genomic DNA by a multiplex PCR assay. The Illumina HiSeq System was used to sequence the amplified TCR beta libraries as 87-base-pair reads. For the original study's pipeline: In a later analysis, some 80 million unique TCR beta chains were counted across the approximately 670 repertoires, and about 10 million of these chains were shared by at least two donors. A nearest-neighbor algorithm error-corrected the raw reads and collapsed the reads into unique sequences, merging closely related sequences to remove PCR and sequencing errors. CDR3 sequences were aligned to IMGT reference sequences to assign V, D and J gene segments. For a sequence to be retained, at least a six-nucleotide match to both a V gene segment and a J gene segment was required. Rearrangements were called productive when the CDR3 lacked stop codons and stayed in frame with V and J; all others were non-productive. CDR3 was defined by IMGT convention, running from the second conserved V-encoded cysteine to the conserved J-encoded phenylalanine. In an earlier analysis of more than 550 of the donors, sequences lacking an unambiguous match to a single V gene segment were excluded. In an earlier analysis of approximately 610 of the donors, V segments were called functional above 56.7% productive rearrangements and were called segregating when the between-donor standard deviation exceeded 5%. A statistical classification framework was built to diagnose cytomegalovirus status from the catalog of TCR beta chain sequences. V and J gene assignment, in a later analysis, came from comparing TCR nucleotide sequences with IMGT/GENE-DB human TR gene sequences. A later analysis assigned CDR3 sequences and most-parsimonious VDJ recombination scenarios with the TCRdist pipeline. In a later analysis, each TCR beta chain was defined by its CDR3 amino acid sequence together with its V-gene family, and reads lacking a unique V-gene family were excluded. To address suspected cross-contamination and a sequencing artifact, a later analysis removed 592 highly shared, low-generation-probability nucleotide sequences. In a later analysis, a clonal expansion index was calculated for each public chain from normalized within-repertoire ranks of inferred template counts. Generation probabilities in a later analysis came from a VDJ recombination model fitted to out-of-frame rearrangements, and those results were checked against IGoR. A later analysis scored TCR-TCR, TCR-HLA and TCR-CMV co-occurrence with hypergeometric tests, applying a repertoire-size bias correction to TCR pairs. In a later analysis, false discovery rates were estimated by permuting HLA or CMV assignments 20 times. In a later analysis, co-occurring TCRs were grouped using DBSCAN, with TCRdist sequence similarity added in when clustering inside HLA-allele-positive subsets. Repertoires with fewer than 30,000 or more than 120,000 public chains, plus five repertoires with anomalous nucleotide sharing, were excluded from co-occurrence clustering. TCRdb obtained this table from immuneACCESS and retained in-frame rearrangements with V and J assigned. These tables miss some clones; where compared with another copy, unresolved V genes account for less than half of the shortfall, and the remainder is unexplained. V and J calls and clone size are copied from that table; D and trimming were computed from the DNA. This sample holds more than 95,000 clones; around 82% were observed only once. The ten largest clones capture 10% to 13% of the sample.

In total, about 650 healthy bone marrow donors made up the cohort. All cohort members were sampled while nominally healthy, although unrecorded immune exposures were likely present. The donor tested CMV seropositive, placing the donor among the 290 or so seropositive members of the cohort. Each donor provided a peripheral blood sample, and peripheral blood mononuclear cells were used for TCR beta sequencing. The Qiagen DNeasy Blood Extraction Kit was used to extract genomic DNA from the blood cell samples. The investigation overall reported the following: In a later analysis, TCR association rates were found to vary across HLA loci, with the most associated TCRs seen for DRB1 alleles and the fewest for HLA-C alleles. Most CMV-associated TCR beta chains appeared to be HLA-restricted in a later analysis, and the HLA associations seemed to be driven largely by CMV exposure. A cluster of highly shared sequence variants was judged likely to be a technical artifact of the sequencing pipeline. According to a later genetic analysis, donors in an Asian-associated ancestry cluster had fewer N-insertions in productive TCRs than the roughly 670-donor mean. A few of the identified cytomegalovirus-associated TCR beta chains were confirmed in vitro to be specific for cytomegalovirus antigens. In a later genetic analysis, a missense DCLRE1C variant was associated with V-gene and J-gene trimming of TCR beta chains, and the association was replicated in an independent cohort. Broadly in line with IMGT annotations, most TCR beta V segments showed up in productive rearrangements about 87% or about 30% of the time in an earlier analysis of 450 to 750 of the donors. The study gave a list of some 150 TCR beta chains associated with cytomegalovirus. CMV serostatus was the only immune exposure information available for the cohort. Presence/absence analyses assumed roughly uniform sequencing depth across donors, an assumption that may not hold. A later analysis reported that several top co-occurrence clusters appeared linked to parvovirus B19, influenza, CMV and Epstein-Barr virus. A further reported finding was that TCR beta sequences accurately predicted the HLA-A and HLA-B alleles for most subjects in the first cohort. Because some donors lacked HLA typing at each locus, the association tests relied only on the typed subset. Specific HLA alleles were associated with roughly 16,000 TCR beta sequences at a false discovery rate of 0.05 in a later analysis. In a later analysis, HLA-associated TCR beta chains showed more clonal expansion and lower generation probabilities than non-associated chains that were equally common. Because counts were too low, 15 to 20 rarely observed V segments, including chromosome 9 orphons, were excluded from the earlier analysis of about 500 of the donors. In this cohort, only TCR beta chains were sequenced, and detectable features were limited by the absence of alpha or paired-chain data. The classifier was reported to diagnose cytomegalovirus status with high specificity and sensitivity in both the original cohort and the validation cohort. The authors suggested that the approach could potentially be extended to other disease states and immunological phenotypes. While some public TCRs were present in many individuals, most TCR sequences turned up only very rarely across donors. Linkage disequilibrium might explain the correlated functional status among segregating V segments, but an unknown experimental factor could not be excluded. Strong co-occurrence of HLA alleles, especially DR and DQ, made assigning TCR associations to individual alleles difficult.

This clone was seen more than once but under ten times. Its antigen is unknown. The input lacks base qualities; no much larger clone sits a single base away. This receptor was taken from a woman under 30 in good health and CMV-seropositive. Sequenced material: PBMCs.

CDR3 reads: CASSLGGSAPPPPSYEQYF. The sequenced DNA: TGTGCCAGCAGCTTAGGAGGTTCGGCTCCGCCCCCCCCCTCCTACGAGCAGTACTTC. This receptor chain uses TRBV7-2 and TRBJ2-7; a confident D gene designation cannot be given. Relative to germline, V is 1 base shorter and J is 0 bases shorter, with 22 bases between their ends. The CDR3 sequence holds 19 residues, the cysteine and phenylalanine included. CDR3 DNA only is kept here, 57 bases in frame from base 1. Based on the germline V gene, the CDR1 and CDR2 sequences are SGHTA and FQGNSA.